Sequencing of this T cell receptor (beta chain) was carried out in a study of T cells in Graves' hyperthyroidism and ophthalmopathy. RNA transcripts yielded amplified TCR beta CDR3 regions. The primer set for the first-round RT-PCR of the TCR CDR3 was HTBI. TCRdb itself ran the multiplex PCR reads through MiXCR, one entry per CDR3 protein. The table includes a few hundred thousand distinct CDR3 sequences, approximately 17% detected once. This clonotype was counted a few times. Germline trimming cut 6 bases from V and 7 bases from J; bases unmatched to any gene: 6. The CDR3 runs to 13 residues. The TCR comes from a man in his late teens or twenties with Graves' ophthalmopathy. V and J are TRBV6-7 and TRBJ1-5, with 7 bases that match TRBD1. TRBV6-7 is classed as an ORF, of uncertain function. The sequencing sample was made of blood. The CDR3: CASRTGAEQPQHF. The CDR3 region has the DNA TGTGCCAGCAGAACAGGGGCTGAACAGCCCCAGCATTTT.